This section outlines one T cell receptor beta chain sequence together with its context. Trimming at V came to 3 bases and at J to 9 bases, leaving 8 bases not matched to a gene. Per germline, CDR1 LGHDT and CDR2 YNNKEL (reference sequence). This CDR3 has 16 amino acids. A Seattle source enrolled patients during active infection and followed them longitudinally. This sample was included in a study of blood T cell repertoires in COVID-19. Study context: T cells, B-cell-depleted T cells, or PBMCs supplied cDNA or gDNA.

Per the authors' pipeline: Reference gene primer amplification gave estimated nucleated cell counts. Repertoires were generated with immunoSEQ multiplex PCR, while TCRdb's copy carries only in-frame clones and drops some. The D gene and trimming were derived from the DNA, and the V and J assignments and clone size from that table. There are 250,000 to 350,000 clones in the sample; about 87% occur only once, and roughly 6.3% lies in the top ten. The sample consisted of peripheral blood. The chain combines TRBV3-1 (or the pseudogene TRBV3-2) with TRBJ2-1; TRBD2 matches at 13 bases. This TCR derives from a woman aged 45 to 65 with COVID-19, enrolled during active disease. This CDR3 reads CASSQRTSGSLGEQFF. The CDR3 DNA is TGTGCCAGCAGCCAGAGGACTAGCGGGAGTCTGGGTGAGCAGTTCTTC.